This entry lists 3 T cell receptor beta chains sequenced from one sample in a study of cytomegalovirus exposure and HLA in healthy donors. Amplification used 60 Vbeta primers and 13 Jbeta primers. Only in-frame clones appear in the TCRdb table, and some are missing; sequencing was by immunoSEQ multiplex PCR. This sample has approximately 140,000 clones, with around 78% found just once. Sequencing used PBMCs. These receptors were obtained from a woman aged 35 to 49 in good health and CMV-seronegative.

V is TRBV5-1 and J is TRBJ2-7, with TRBD1 matching 9 bases. The CDR3 contains 16 residues. Germline V gene lookup returns CDR1 SGHRS and CDR2 YFSETQ. V lost 0 bases, J lost 0 bases, and 4 bases stayed unmatched. The CDR3 region is CASSLAGQGSSYEQYF. CDR3 bases: TGCGCCAGCAGCTTGGCCGGACAGGGGAGCTCCTACGAGCAGTACTTC.

This chain connects TRBV6-6 to TRBJ1-2, with D tentatively TRBD1 (6 bases). CDR3 length: 12 amino acids. The germline V and J ends were trimmed by 6 bases and 4 bases, with 9 bases remaining between them. The V gene's germline CDR1 is MNHNY and CDR2 SVGAGI (reference sequence). CDR3: CASRGTTYGYTF. The CDR3 DNA sequence: TGTGCCAGCAGAGGGACAACCTATGGCTACACCTTC.

This chain joins TRBV4-1 and TRBJ1-2, with 8 bases aligning to TRBD1. The CDR3 covers 14 residues. With 0 bases clipped from V and 7 bases from J, the junction kept 4 bases outside the gene matches. Germline CDR1 MGHRA, CDR2 YSYEKL. CDR3 residues: CASSQDRTGFGYTF. For the CDR3, the DNA is TGCGCCAGCAGCCAAGATCGGACAGGGTTTGGCTACACCTTC.